Shown below are 10 T cell receptor beta chains from a single sample sequenced in a study of PD-1 blockade in classical Hodgkin lymphoma. In every patient, relapse followed autologous stem cell transplantation, while exposure to brentuximab vedotin differed. Clones were read by immunoSEQ multiplex PCR, and TCRdb kept only the in-frame ones, dropping some. The sample records about 150,000 clones, nearly 80% being singletons. The sample consisted of peripheral blood mononuclear cells (PBMCs), taken before the second cycle of nivolumab. These receptors were collected from a human donor with classical Hodgkin lymphoma.

This chain uses TRBV10-3 with TRBJ2-2; D might be TRBD1 (6 bases). The CDR3 is 16 residues long. Germline V gene data show CDR1 as ENHRY and CDR2 as SYGVKD. The V and J ends lost 2 bases and 4 bases respectively, with 14 bases between them. Written as DNA, the CDR3 is TGTGCCATCAGTGAGGGAGCAGGGGTGTTCACCGGGGAGCTGTTTTTT. This codes for CAISEGAGVFTGELFF.

The genes are TRBV18 and TRBJ1-2; the D is unclear. V was shortened by 3 bases and J by 7 bases, with 9 bases between the two germline ends. CDR1 and CDR2 from the germline V gene are KGHSH and LQKENI. The CDR3 runs 12 residues. The CDR3 loop is CASSPGFVGYTF. The CDR3 bases are TGTGCCAGCTCACCGGGGTTCGTTGGCTACACCTTC.

V gene TRBV6-5 combines with J gene TRBJ1-1, with 8 bases aligning to TRBD1. This CDR3 is built from 14 residues. CDR1 MNHEY and CDR2 SVGAGI come from the germline V gene. With V trimmed by 5 bases and J by 5 bases, 7 bases remained unmatched. The CDR3 DNA is TGTGCCAGCAGTGCCAGGGGGCGCGTGACTGAAGCTTTCTTT. It codes for CASSARGRVTEAFF.

The rearrangement joins TRBV19 to TRBJ2-7, with D possibly matching TRBD2 (6 bases). The CDR3 runs to 16 residues. Trimming stripped 2 bases from V and 2 bases from J, with 16 bases between. Germline V lookup: CDR1 LNHDA, CDR2 SQIVND (reference sequence). The CDR3 nucleotides are TGTGCCAGTAGTATATTTCCGGGAGAAACCCCCTACGAGCAGTACTTC. It yields the protein CASSIFPGETPYEQYF.

V gene TRBV5-6 combines with J gene TRBJ2-2; 9 nucleotides align to TRBD1. Per germline, CDR1 SGHDT and CDR2 YYEEEE. This CDR3 comprises 15 residues. J was trimmed by 4 bases and V by 2 bases; bases with no gene match: 3. The CDR3 reads CASSLEGQGTGELFF. CDR3 in DNA: TGTGCCAGCAGCTTAGAGGGACAGGGCACCGGGGAGCTGTTTTTT.

This chain uses TRBV16 with TRBJ2-2; D remains unclear. Trimming removed 4 bases from V and 4 bases from J, with 10 bases in between. The germline V gene encodes CDR1 KGHSY and CDR2 FQNENV. The CDR3 has 14 amino acids. In DNA, the CDR3 is TGTGCCAGCAGCCCTCCCGACCCCACCGGGGAGCTGTTTTTT. Its translation: CASSPPDPTGELFF.

This chain's CDR3 is CASSFATDFSEQYF. The CDR3 DNA reads TGTGCCAGCAGCTTTGCGACTGATTTCTCCGAGCAGTACTTC. This rearrangement joins TRBV7-9 to TRBJ2-7; D unclear. The CDR3 extends over 14 amino acids. V shed 3 bases and J shed 6 bases, with 15 bases lying between them. From germline, CDR1 is SEHNR and CDR2 FQNEAQ (reference sequence).

The chain recombines TRBV30 with TRBJ2-2, with TRBD1 as a possible D gene (6 bases). CDR3 length equals 13 residues. The ends were cut back, 2 bases at V and 6 bases at J, with 10 bases in the middle. Germline V CDR1 and CDR2: GTSNPN, SVGIG (reference sequence). Here the CDR3 reads CAWSTQGSGELFF. In nucleotides, the CDR3 is TGTGCCTGGAGTACACAGGGATCCGGGGAGCTGTTTTTT.

CDR3 loop: CASGPGQTFLYF. The CDR3 nucleotides are TGTGCCAGCGGGCCGGGACAGACCTTTCTGTACTTC. The chain links TRBV6-5 to TRBJ2-7; 7 nucleotides line up with TRBD1. This CDR3 contains 12 residues. The ends lost 8 bases at V and 12 bases at J; junction bases unmatched: 13. Per the germline V gene, CDR1 is MNHEY and CDR2 is SVGAGI.

The chain joins TRBV5-5 to TRBJ1-6; D might be TRBD1 (5 bases). Trimming took off 0 bases at V and 0 bases at J, with 13 bases between the two ends. This CDR3 comprises 18 residues. The V gene's germline CDR1 is SGHKS and CDR2 YYEKEE (reference sequence). The CDR3 DNA follows: TGTGCCAGCAGCTTGGTTTGGACACCGAGCTCCTATAATTCACCCCTCCACTTT. It yields the protein CASSLVWTPSSYNSPLHF.